The next 24 T cell receptor beta chains were all read from a single sample in a study of CD8 T cells in ankylosing spondylitis. TCRdb reprocessed the 5' RACE reads with MiXCR, giving one entry per CDR3 protein. The table shows some 220,000 distinct CDR3 sequences, with more than 5.5% occurring only once. Broader study findings: A TCR beta motif of 7 to 9 highly homologous variants seemed to mark ankylosing spondylitis blood.

These receptors' antigens are unknown. Sequenced input: blood, either unsorted or a sorted T cell fraction (not recorded which). The source of these receptors is a male donor with ankylosing spondylitis.

This clonotype was found many times. The chain uses TRBV9 and TRBJ2-7; TRBD2 aligns across 7 bases. CDR3 length equals 15 residues. In germline, CDR1 is SGDLS, CDR2 YYNGEE. V shed 0 bases, J shed 2 bases, and the junction held 5 bases outside the gene matches. CDR3 sequence reads: CASSVAWGRAYEQYF. The CDR3 bases are TGTGCCAGCAGCGTAGCTTGGGGGAGGGCCTACGAGCAGTACTTC. Drawing the rest from reference TRBV9 and TRBJ2-7, the complete variable domain is DSGVTQTPKHLITATGQRVTLRCSPRSGDLSVYWYQQSLDQGLQFLIQYYNGEERAKGNILERFSAQQFPDLHSELNLSSLELGDSALYFCASSVAWGRAYEQYFGPGTRLTVT.

This chain connects TRBV19 to TRBJ2-3, with a tentative D call TRBD2 (6 bases). With 0 bases removed from V and 4 bases from J, the gap between germline ends came to 11 bases. This CDR3 has 15 amino acids. From germline, CDR1 is LNHDA and CDR2 SQIVND (reference sequence). The CDR3 loop is CASSIDGGTADTQYF. The CDR3 coding sequence is TGTGCCAGTAGTATAGATGGCGGGACCGCAGATACGCAGTATTTT. The full variable domain, completed using reference TRBV19 and TRBJ2-3, is DGGITQSPKYLFRKEGQNVTLSCEQNLNHDAMYWYRQDPGQGLRLIYYSQIVNDFQKGDIAEGYSVSREKKESFPLTVTSAQKNPTAFYLCASSIDGGTADTQYFGPGTRLTVL.

V gene TRBV20-1 combines with J gene TRBJ1-5; D gene unclear. Germline V lookup: CDR1 DFQATT, CDR2 SNEGSKA (reference sequence). Between the trimmed V and J ends, which lost 5 bases and 3 bases, there was a span of 14 bases. This CDR3 is 14 amino acids long. The CDR3 bases are TGCAGTGCTCAGAACTCTGTGGCCAATCAGCCCCAGCATTTT. Its translation: CSAQNSVANQPQHF.

The chain recombines TRBV11-2 with TRBJ2-1; D is unclear. From germline, CDR1 is SGHAT and CDR2 FQNNGV. Trimming stripped 5 bases from V and 7 bases from J, with 6 bases between. CDR3 length: 11 amino acids. CDR3 sequence reads: CASSLPNEQFF. CDR3 nucleotides: TGTGCCAGCAGCCTGCCAAATGAGCAGTTCTTC.

The chain combines TRBV6-2 or TRBV6-3 with TRBJ2-1; 8 bases agree with TRBD2. The CDR3 consists of 16 residues. Germline V CDR1 and CDR2: MNHEY, SVGEGT. V lost 2 bases to trimming and J lost 4 bases; unmatched junction nucleotides: 7. This chain's CDR3 is CASSYLGTRAYNEQFF. The CDR3 DNA follows: TGTGCCAGCAGTTACCTAGGGACTAGGGCTTACAATGAGCAGTTCTTC.

V and J are TRBV7-9 and TRBJ2-7, with a tentative D call TRBD2 (6 bases). Germline V lookup: CDR1 SEHNR, CDR2 FQNEAQ (reference sequence). The V and J ends lost 5 bases and 7 bases respectively, with 21 bases between them. This CDR3 has 15 residues. The CDR3: CASSRSSGTAGEQYF. DNA of the CDR3: TGTGCCAGCAGCCGAAGCTCTGGGACTGCGGGGGAGCAGTACTTC. Variable domain in full (rest from reference TRBV7-9 and TRBJ2-7): DTGVSQNPRHKITKRGQNVTFRCDPISEHNRLYWYRQTLGQGPEFLTYFQNEAQLEKSRLLSDRFSAERPKGSFSTLEIQRTEQGDSAMYLCASSRSSGTAGEQYFGPGTRLTVT.

The chain is built from TRBV7-9 and TRBJ2-1, with 7 bases that match TRBD2. This CDR3 contains 12 residues. Germline V gene data show CDR1 as SEHNR and CDR2 as FQNEAQ (reference sequence). V was pared by 6 bases and J by 6 bases, with 2 bases of the junction left unmatched. CDR3 nucleotide sequence: TGTGCCAGCAGAGGGGAGGGCAATGAGCAGTTCTTC. Translation gives CASRGEGNEQFF.

This clonotype was seen ten or more times. The chain employs TRBV28 and TRBJ2-2; 12 bases agree with TRBD2. V lost 5 bases to trimming and J lost 5 bases; unmatched junction nucleotides: 15. The CDR3 has 19 amino acids. Per germline, CDR1 MDHEN and CDR2 SYDVKM. CDR3 DNA sequence: TGTGCCAGCAGTCCAATCGGGCTAGCGGGAGGGCCGTGGACCGGGGAGCTGTTTTTT. Its translation: CASSPIGLAGGPWTGELFF. The full variable domain, its missing parts supplied by reference TRBV28 and TRBJ2-2, is DVKVTQSSRYLVKRTGEKVFLECVQDMDHENMFWYRQDPGLGLRLIYFSYDVKMKEKGDIPEGYSVSREKKERFSLILESASTNQTSMYLCASSPIGLAGGPWTGELFFGEGSRLTVL.

There are many counts of this clonotype. The chain joins TRBV4-3 to TRBJ1-2, with no clear D. The CDR3 extends over 14 amino acids. V was cut by 0 bases and J by 4 bases, with 9 bases left in between. Germline-derived CDR1 and CDR2 are LGHNA and YSLEER. The CDR3 spells CASSQDKGGYGYTF. The DNA of the CDR3 is TGCGCCAGCAGCCAAGACAAGGGTGGCTATGGCTACACCTTC.

This clonotype has at least ten counts. V and J are TRBV27 and TRBJ2-7; 10 nucleotides align to TRBD1. Trimming at V came to 6 bases and at J to 4 bases, leaving 6 bases not matched to a gene. Germline V gives CDR1 MNHEY, CDR2 SMNVEV (reference sequence). This CDR3 spans 14 amino acids. DNA for the CDR3: TGTGCCAGCAGCGAGGGACAGGGGATATACGAGCAGTACTTC. This translates into CASSEGQGIYEQYF.

This clonotype showed up many times. This chain connects TRBV7-9 to TRBJ2-5, with 8 nucleotides matching TRBD1. CDR1 SEHNR and CDR2 FQNEAQ come from the germline V gene (reference sequence). Germline trimming cut 5 bases from V and 4 bases from J; bases unmatched to any gene: 3. This CDR3 contains 13 residues. CDR3 residues: CASSLDRAETQYF. CDR3 in DNA: TGTGCCAGCAGCCTGGACAGGGCAGAGACCCAGTACTTC.

In this sample, this clonotype turned up a few times. The genes are TRBV7-9 and TRBJ1-2; unclear D gene. This CDR3 is 12 amino acids long. V gave up 2 bases and J gave up 6 bases, with 7 bases separating them. From germline, CDR1 is SEHNR and CDR2 FQNEAQ (reference sequence). CDR3: CASSLPKDGYTF. The DNA of the CDR3 is TGTGCCAGCAGCTTACCTAAGGATGGCTACACCTTC.

This clonotype came up many times. The CDR3 sequence: CSVEKPGQAIEAFF. The DNA for the CDR3 is TGCAGCGTTGAAAAGCCGGGACAGGCGATTGAAGCTTTCTTT. The chain carries TRBV29-1 and TRBJ1-1, with 8 bases aligning to TRBD1. Losses at the gene ends were 2 bases for V and 7 bases for J; bases not matched to a gene: 9. Germline loops: CDR1 SQVTM, CDR2 ANQGSEA. This CDR3 is 14 amino acids long.

This clonotype was seen at least ten times. CDR3 DNA: TGTGCCAGCAGCACCCACAGGGTTGACACCGGGGAGCTGTTTTTT. Translation gives CASSTHRVDTGELFF. The chain carries TRBV7-9 and TRBJ2-2; D is possibly TRBD1 (6 bases). CDR3 length: 15 residues. Trimming pared 5 bases from V and 3 bases from J, leaving 13 bases between. Germline loops: CDR1 SEHNR, CDR2 FQNEAQ (reference sequence).

This clonotype has a count of ten or more. The chain employs TRBV14 and TRBJ2-7, with 8 positions matching TRBD1. With 1 base clipped from V and 3 bases from J, the junction kept 5 bases outside the gene matches. This CDR3 has 15 amino acids. The germline CDR1 and CDR2 sequences are SGHDN and FVKESK. CDR3 in DNA: TGTGCCAGCAGCCAAGTTTTCGGGACAGGCTACGAGCAGTACTTC. Amino acids: CASSQVFGTGYEQYF.

In this sample, this clonotype turned up many times. The rearrangement uses TRBV7-2 and TRBJ1-1, with D perhaps matching TRBD1 (6 bases). Germline CDR1 reads SGHTA; CDR2 reads FQGNSA. This CDR3 comprises 14 residues. V was pared by 8 bases and J by 0 bases, with 13 bases between. CDR3 sequence reads: CASRPRGLNTEAFF. In nucleotides, the CDR3 is TGTGCCAGCCGCCCCAGGGGATTGAACACTGAAGCTTTCTTT.

The table lists this clonotype with many counts. The chain carries TRBV6-2 or TRBV6-3 and TRBJ1-1; D unclear. Per the germline V gene, CDR1 is MNHEY and CDR2 is SVGEGT. The CDR3 spans 17 residues. With 0 bases removed from V and 6 bases from J, the gap between germline ends came to 20 bases. CDR3 bases: TGTGCCAGCAGTTACTCGAGCCGAGACACGTATGGGCCTGAAGCTTTCTTT. Encoded protein: CASSYSSRDTYGPEAFF.

Only a few counts were recorded for this clonotype. The V call is TRBV4-1, the J call TRBJ2-6; D possibly corresponds to TRBD2 (6 bases). Germline CDR1 reads MGHRA; CDR2 reads YSYEKL. The CDR3 is made up of 18 amino acids. Trimming removed 4 bases from V and 0 bases from J, with 16 bases in between. Here the CDR3 reads CASSPRGTLNSGANVLTF. The CDR3 coding sequence is TGCGCCAGCAGCCCACGGGGGACTCTGAACTCTGGGGCCAACGTCCTGACTTTC.

This clonotype has at least ten counts. The genes are TRBV7-9 and TRBJ2-7; D is unclear. The V end was cut by 4 bases, the J end by 1 base, with 8 bases between. Germline assignment: CDR1 SEHNR and CDR2 FQNEAQ (reference sequence). The CDR3 spans 13 residues. The CDR3 region is CASSSGLSYEQYF. The CDR3 DNA reads TGTGCCAGCAGCTCTGGATTGTCCTACGAGCAGTACTTC.

This clonotype was observed a few times. This chain connects TRBV11-1 to TRBJ2-2; D is uncertain. V lost 0 bases and J 1 base, leaving 6 bases between the germline ends. This CDR3 has 15 amino acids. Germline assignment: CDR1 SGHAT and CDR2 FQDESV (reference sequence). In DNA, the CDR3 is TGTGCCAGCAGCTTAGCAGACGAGAACACCGGGGAGCTGTTTTTT. This sequence encodes CASSLADENTGELFF.

This clonotype appeared many times. The chain carries TRBV15 and TRBJ1-1; D unclear. This CDR3 is 13 amino acids long. V was pared by 11 bases and J by 0 bases, with 13 bases between. Germline V lookup: CDR1 LNHNV, CDR2 YYDKDF (reference sequence). The CDR3 coding sequence is TGTGCCCCGATCGGCAGCATGAACACTGAAGCTTTCTTT. Encoded protein: CAPIGSMNTEAFF.

The chain couples TRBV6-1 to TRBJ2-7; 7 bases line up with TRBD2. CDR1 is MNHNS and CDR2 is SASEGT in the germline V gene. The trim removed 4 bases at V and 1 base at J, leaving 7 bases unmatched. CDR3 size: 15 residues. In nucleotides, the CDR3 is TGTGCCAGCAGTGGTATTAGCGGGCGTTCCTACGAGCAGTACTTC. Its protein product is CASSGISGRSYEQYF.

This clonotype was counted many times. The chain joins TRBV20-1 to TRBJ2-7, with D maybe TRBD1 (6 bases). Germline V gene data show CDR1 as DFQATT and CDR2 as SNEGSKA (reference sequence). The V end was cut by 7 bases, the J end by 2 bases, with 12 bases between. CDR3 length: 12 residues. The CDR3 loop reads CSVGQRTYEQYF. Here the CDR3 DNA reads TGCAGTGTAGGACAGCGAACCTACGAGCAGTACTTC.

This clonotype was found many times. The chain couples TRBV5-1 to TRBJ2-7, with 9 bases that match TRBD2. V was clipped by 4 bases and J by 2 bases; unmatched bases: 7. The length of the CDR3 is 15 residues. Per germline, CDR1 SGHRS and CDR2 YFSETQ. The CDR3 DNA reads TGCGCCAGCAGCCGCGGACTAGCGAAAACCTACGAGCAGTACTTC. The encoded protein is CASSRGLAKTYEQYF.